One sample yielded the 15 T cell receptor beta chains listed below, sequenced in a study of response to subunit inactivated influenza vaccine. TCRdb re-derived calls from the RT-PCR reads in MiXCR, one entry per CDR3 protein. The data contain some 600,000 distinct CDR3 sequences, 12% to 15% of them singletons. The sequenced sample was PBMCs from blood, obtained 14 to 15 days before vaccination. The source is a man between 45 and 60 years old who received an inactivated influenza vaccine.

The V call is TRBV6-5, the J call TRBJ2-7; 10 bases map to TRBD1. From germline, CDR1 is MNHEY and CDR2 SVGAGI. The CDR3 is 16 residues long. The junction had 9 bases not matched to a gene; V was cut back by 4 bases and J by 3 bases. DNA for the CDR3: TGTGCCAGCAGTTGGGACCGGGACAGGGGTTTCTACGAGCAGTACTTC. Encoded protein: CASSWDRDRGFYEQYF.

This clonotype was found many times. The rearrangement joins TRBV11-2 to TRBJ1-2; D call uncertain. Trimming took off 5 bases at V and 0 bases at J, with 13 bases between the two ends. This CDR3 is 15 amino acids long. CDR1 and CDR2 from the germline V gene are SGHAT and FQNNGV. CDR3 in amino acids: CASSETPETNYGYTF. The CDR3 DNA sequence: TGTGCCAGCAGCGAAACGCCAGAAACTAACTATGGCTACACCTTC.

A note on this clonotype: It is likely a read error, because the conserved phenylalanine at the end of the CDR3 is missing. The CDR3 region is CAIRGLAGDEETQYP. DNA of the CDR3: TGTGCCATCCGTGGACTAGCGGGAGACGAAGAGACCCAGTACCCC. This chain joins TRBV12-3 or TRBV12-4 and TRBJ2-5; 13 bases fit TRBD2. This CDR3 contains 15 residues. Germline trimming cut 10 bases from V and 3 bases from J; bases unmatched to any gene: 8.

This clonotype was seen ten or more times. The genes are TRBV29-1 and TRBJ1-1; 8 bases are a match to TRBD1. Losses at the gene ends were 7 bases for V and 10 bases for J; bases not matched to a gene: 11. CDR1 is SQVTM, CDR2 ANQGSEA, per germline. The CDR3 has 12 residues. The DNA for the CDR3 is TGCAGCGCCTACCCCGGACAGGGCCCAGCTTTCTTT. Its translation is CSAYPGQGPAFF.

This clonotype was recorded a few times. The chain employs TRBV25-1 and TRBJ2-1, with 11 bases that match TRBD2. The CDR3 loop spans 19 amino acids. V was clipped by 0 bases and J by 0 bases; unmatched bases: 7. CDR1 and CDR2 from the germline V gene are MGHDK and SYGVNS. CDR3 nucleotides: TGTGCCAGCAGTGAATATAGACTAGCGGGGCCACCCTCCTACAATGAGCAGTTCTTC. Encoded protein: CASSEYRLAGPPSYNEQFF.

This clonotype was picked up a small number of times. The CDR3 sequence: CASSSTSSGRRNEQFF. The CDR3, as DNA: TGTGCCAGCAGCTCTACATCTAGCGGGAGACGGAATGAGCAGTTCTTC. This chain links TRBV7-9 with TRBJ2-1, with 10 bases identical to TRBD2. Germline trimming cut 4 bases from V and 7 bases from J; bases unmatched to any gene: 10. The CDR3 is 16 amino acids. The germline V gene has CDR1 SEHNR and CDR2 FQNEAQ (reference sequence).

This clonotype was picked up many times. The gene calls are TRBV5-1 and TRBJ2-7; D may be TRBD1 or TRBD2 (6 bases each). CDR1 and CDR2 from the germline V gene are SGHRS and YFSETQ. The CDR3 spans 16 residues. V was trimmed by 2 bases and J by 5 bases, leaving 20 bases between them. Written as DNA, the CDR3 is TGCGCCAGCAGCTTTTACGGGCGGGACACAGGACACGAGCAGTACTTC. The encoded protein is CASSFYGRDTGHEQYF.

The table lists this clonotype with a few counts. V gene TRBV5-6 combines with J gene TRBJ1-3; D ambiguous. V was cut by 3 bases and J by 0 bases, with 10 bases left in between. Germline V gene lookup returns CDR1 SGHDT and CDR2 YYEEEE. CDR3 length equals 15 residues. The CDR3 nucleotides read TGTGCCAGCAGCTCGGTCATGGACTCTGGAAACACCATATATTTT. Protein product: CASSSVMDSGNTIYF.

This chain uses TRBV6-2 or TRBV6-3 with TRBJ2-3; no definite D call. Looked up from germline, CDR1 is MNHEY and CDR2 is SVGEGT. Trimming shortened V by 6 bases and J by 0 bases, and 7 bases separated the two germline ends. The CDR3 covers 13 residues. CDR3 region: CASRQISTDTQYF. The CDR3 region has the DNA TGTGCCAGCAGACAAATAAGCACAGATACGCAGTATTTT.

J is TRBJ2-1 and V is TRBV11-2, with TRBD2 matching 9 bases. With V trimmed by 4 bases and J by 0 bases, 4 bases remained unmatched. This CDR3 has 16 residues. Germline V gene data show CDR1 as SGHAT and CDR2 as FQNNGV. The CDR3 DNA follows: TGTGCCAGCAGCTCCAGAGCGGGGGGCTCCTACAATGAGCAGTTCTTC. Protein: CASSSRAGGSYNEQFF. The full variable domain, rest sourced from reference TRBV11-2 and TRBJ2-1, is EAGVAQSPRYKIIEKRQSVAFWCNPISGHATLYWYQQILGQGPKLLIQFQNNGVVDDSQLPKDRFSAERLKGVDSTLKIQPAKLEDSAVYLCASSSRAGGSYNEQFFGPGTRLTVL.

This chain joins TRBV6-2 or TRBV6-3 and TRBJ1-5; D is ambiguous. Germline V gene data show CDR1 as MNHEY and CDR2 as SVGEGT. This CDR3 spans 15 amino acids. The V and J ends lost 7 bases and 2 bases respectively, with 15 bases between them. This CDR3 is CASNLRIRGNQPQHF. CDR3 bases: TGTGCCAGCAACCTACGGATCCGGGGCAATCAGCCCCAGCATTTT.

Ten or more counts support this clonotype. The V call is TRBV10-3, the J call TRBJ1-2; D unresolved. From germline, CDR1 is ENHRY and CDR2 SYGVKD. Trimming left V 5 bases short and J 8 bases short, with 15 bases between. There are 13 residues in the CDR3. This chain's CDR3 is CAISQERVEGYTF. The CDR3 nucleotides read TGTGCCATCAGTCAGGAGCGGGTGGAGGGCTACACCTTC.

J is TRBJ2-1 and V is TRBV29-1; D call uncertain. Germline V gene sequence: CDR1 SQVTM, CDR2 ANQGSEA. The CDR3 has 10 residues. Trimming took off 4 bases at V and 9 bases at J, with 7 bases between the two ends. CDR3 DNA sequence: TGCAGCGTTGGATCGAGTGAGCAGTTCTTC. It codes for CSVGSSEQFF.

The chain uses TRBV20-1 and TRBJ2-1; D tentatively fits TRBD1 or TRBD2 (5 bases each). This CDR3 is built from 14 residues. Germline V lookup: CDR1 DFQATT, CDR2 SNEGSKA (reference sequence). V lost 5 bases and J 5 bases, leaving 16 bases between the germline ends. The CDR3 is CSASRGAGDNEQFF. The CDR3 coding sequence is TGCAGTGCTTCTCGGGGCGCAGGTGACAATGAGCAGTTCTTC.

This clonotype was picked up a small number of times. The chain combines TRBV20-1 with TRBJ2-1, with TRBD1 as a possible D gene (6 bases). The germline V gene encodes CDR1 DFQATT and CDR2 SNEGSKA (reference sequence). The CDR3 sequence is 13 residues long. Trimming took off 5 bases at V and 2 bases at J, with 10 bases between the two ends. The DNA of the CDR3 is TGCAGTGCTTCCCGGGACACCTACAATGAGCAGTTCTTC. This sequence encodes CSASRDTYNEQFF.